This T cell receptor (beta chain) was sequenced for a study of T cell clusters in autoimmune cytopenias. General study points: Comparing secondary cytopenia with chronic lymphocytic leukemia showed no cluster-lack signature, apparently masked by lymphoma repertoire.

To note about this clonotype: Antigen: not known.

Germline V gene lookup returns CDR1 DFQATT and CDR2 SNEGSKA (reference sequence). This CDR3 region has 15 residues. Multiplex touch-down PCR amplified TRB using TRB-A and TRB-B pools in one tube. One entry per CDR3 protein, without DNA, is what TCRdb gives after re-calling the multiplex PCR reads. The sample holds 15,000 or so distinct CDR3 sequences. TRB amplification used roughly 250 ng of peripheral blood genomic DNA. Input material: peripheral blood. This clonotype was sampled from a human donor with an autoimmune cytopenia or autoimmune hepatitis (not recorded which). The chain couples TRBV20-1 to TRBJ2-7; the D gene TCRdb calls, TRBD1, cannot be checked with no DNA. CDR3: CSAKTGASLSYEQYF.